This T cell receptor (beta chain) was retrieved from a study of blood T cell repertoires in COVID-19. This CDR3 contains 14 residues. CDR1 and CDR2 from the germline V gene are MGHDK and SYGVNS. The junction had 2 bases not matched to a gene; V was cut back by 6 bases and J by 0 bases. Method: immunoSEQ multiplex PCR; TCRdb's copy keeps in-frame clones and lacks some. The sample yields over 400,000 clones, around nine tenths seen once. The sequencing sample was made of peripheral blood. This sequence joins TRBV25-1 and TRBJ1-3, with TRBD1 identical over 7 bases. This clonotype was obtained from a woman aged 50 to 65 with COVID-19, enrolled during active disease. The CDR3 coding sequence is TGTGCCAGCAGGGACAGGATCTCTGGAAACACCATATATTTT. It translates to CASRDRISGNTIYF.